This TCR beta chain was recorded in a study of blood T cell repertoires in COVID-19. Study at large: The analysed material was cDNA or gDNA that came from T cells, B-cell-depleted T cells, or PBMCs.

Germline V gene sequence: CDR1 LGHDT, CDR2 YNNKEL (reference sequence). Trimming left V 1 base short and J 0 bases short, with 10 bases between. The CDR3 totals 16 residues. In the authors' workflow: Reference gene primer amplification gave estimated nucleated cell counts. Repertoires were generated with immunoSEQ multiplex PCR, while TCRdb's copy carries only in-frame clones and drops some. V and J calls and clone size are those listed in that table; D and trimming were worked out from the DNA. Among 100,000 or so clones, roughly nine tenths were seen once, and the ten largest hold roughly 17%. The sequenced material came from peripheral blood. The clonotype comes from a man aged 50-59 years with acute or convalescent COVID-19. This chain connects TRBV3-1 (or the pseudogene TRBV3-2) to TRBJ1-3, with D possibly matching TRBD1 (6 bases). The CDR3 sequence is CASSQAGQSSGNTIYF. Written as DNA, the CDR3 is TGTGCCAGCAGCCAAGCTGGACAGAGCTCTGGAAACACCATATATTTT.